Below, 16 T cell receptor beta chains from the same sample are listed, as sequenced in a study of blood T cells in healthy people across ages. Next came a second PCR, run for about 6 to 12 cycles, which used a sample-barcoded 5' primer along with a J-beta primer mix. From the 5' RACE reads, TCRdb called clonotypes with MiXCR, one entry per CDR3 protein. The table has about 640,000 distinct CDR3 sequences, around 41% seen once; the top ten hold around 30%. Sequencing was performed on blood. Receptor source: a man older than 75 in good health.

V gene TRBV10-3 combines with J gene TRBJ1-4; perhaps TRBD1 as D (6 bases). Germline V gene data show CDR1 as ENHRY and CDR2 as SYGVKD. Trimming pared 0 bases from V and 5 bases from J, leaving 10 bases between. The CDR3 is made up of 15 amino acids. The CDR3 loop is CAISESDRLNEKLFF. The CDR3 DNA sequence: TGTGCCATCAGTGAGTCAGACAGGCTCAATGAAAAACTGTTTTTT.

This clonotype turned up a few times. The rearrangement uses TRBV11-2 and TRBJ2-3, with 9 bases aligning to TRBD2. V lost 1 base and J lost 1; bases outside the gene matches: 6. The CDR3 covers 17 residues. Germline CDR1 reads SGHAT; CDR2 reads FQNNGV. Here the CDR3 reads CASSLGLAGSRTDTQYF. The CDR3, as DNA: TGTGCCAGCAGCTTAGGTCTAGCGGGGAGTCGCACAGATACGCAGTATTTT.

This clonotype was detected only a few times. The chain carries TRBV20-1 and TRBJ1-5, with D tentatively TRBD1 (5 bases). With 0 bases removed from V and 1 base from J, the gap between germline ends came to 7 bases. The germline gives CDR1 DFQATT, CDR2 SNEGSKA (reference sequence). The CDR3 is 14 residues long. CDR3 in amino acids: CSARDPGSNQPQHF. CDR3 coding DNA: TGCAGTGCTAGAGATCCAGGGAGCAATCAGCCCCAGCATTTT.

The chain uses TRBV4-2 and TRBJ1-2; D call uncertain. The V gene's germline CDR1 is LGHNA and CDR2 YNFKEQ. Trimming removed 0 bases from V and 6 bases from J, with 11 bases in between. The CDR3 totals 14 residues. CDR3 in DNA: TGTGCCAGCAGCCAAGATTTCGGTCAGGATGGCTACACCTTC. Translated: CASSQDFGQDGYTF.

CDR3 protein: CASRRSTSGRYNEQYF. The CDR3 DNA reads TGCGCCAGCAGGCGTTCGACTAGCGGGAGATACAATGAGCAGTACTTC. This chain links TRBV5-1 with TRBJ2-7; 12 positions agree with TRBD2. The germline V gene has CDR1 SGHRS and CDR2 YFSETQ. With 5 bases clipped from V and 7 bases from J, the junction kept 13 bases outside the gene matches. The CDR3 length is 16 residues.

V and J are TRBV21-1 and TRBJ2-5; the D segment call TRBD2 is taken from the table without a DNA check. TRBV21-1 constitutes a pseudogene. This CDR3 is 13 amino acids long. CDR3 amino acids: CASSKGGLETQYF. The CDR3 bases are TGTGCCAGCAGCAAAGGAGGGTTAGAGACCCAGTACTTC.

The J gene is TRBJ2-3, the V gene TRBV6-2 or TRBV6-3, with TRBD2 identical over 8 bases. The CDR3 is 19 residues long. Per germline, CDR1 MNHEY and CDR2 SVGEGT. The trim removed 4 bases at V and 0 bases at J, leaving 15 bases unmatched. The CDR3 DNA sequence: TGTGCCAGCAGTTTCTCCTCGGGGGAGCGGGGGCCCAGCACAGATACGCAGTATTTT. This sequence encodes CASSFSSGERGPSTDTQYF.

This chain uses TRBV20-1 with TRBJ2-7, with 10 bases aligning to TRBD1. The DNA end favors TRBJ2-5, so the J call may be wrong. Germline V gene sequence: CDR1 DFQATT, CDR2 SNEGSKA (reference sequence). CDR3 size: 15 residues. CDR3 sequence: CSARDDRGREETQYF. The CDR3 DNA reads TGCAGTGCTAGAGATGACAGGGGGCGCGAAGAGACCCAGTACTTC.

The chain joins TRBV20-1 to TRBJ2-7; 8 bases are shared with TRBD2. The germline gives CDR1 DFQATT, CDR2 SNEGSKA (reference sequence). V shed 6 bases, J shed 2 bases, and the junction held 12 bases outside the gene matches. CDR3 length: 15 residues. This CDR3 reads CSAASGRDGTYEQYF. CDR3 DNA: TGCAGTGCCGCTAGCGGGCGGGACGGAACCTACGAGCAGTACTTC.

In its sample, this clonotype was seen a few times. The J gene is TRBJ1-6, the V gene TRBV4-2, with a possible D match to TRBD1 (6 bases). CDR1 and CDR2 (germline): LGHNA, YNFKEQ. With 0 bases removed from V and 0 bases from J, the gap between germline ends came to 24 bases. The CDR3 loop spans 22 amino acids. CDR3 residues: CASSQDRGLGGLKSSYNSPLHF. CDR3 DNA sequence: TGTGCCAGCAGCCAAGATAGGGGCCTGGGGGGGCTTAAGAGCTCCTATAATTCACCCCTCCACTTT.

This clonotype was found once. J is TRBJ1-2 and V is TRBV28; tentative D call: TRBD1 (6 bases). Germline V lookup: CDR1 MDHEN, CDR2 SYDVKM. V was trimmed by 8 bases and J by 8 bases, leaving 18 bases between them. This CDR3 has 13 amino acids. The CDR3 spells CASQVSGARGYTF. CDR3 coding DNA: TGTGCCAGCCAAGTATCGGGGGCCAGGGGCTACACCTTC.

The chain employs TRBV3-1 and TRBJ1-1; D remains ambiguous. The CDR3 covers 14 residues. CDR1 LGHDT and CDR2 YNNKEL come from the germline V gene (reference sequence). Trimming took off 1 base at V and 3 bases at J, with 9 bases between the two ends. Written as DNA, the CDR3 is TGTGCCAGCAGCCAAGGGGGAGCTGACACTGAAGCTTTCTTT. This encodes CASSQGGADTEAFF.

For the CDR3, the DNA is TGTGCCAGCAGCCATCTTTTTGGAGGACAGGGTGACAATGAGCAGTTCTTC. This translates into CASSHLFGGQGDNEQFF. This chain uses TRBV14 with TRBJ2-1; TRBD1 aligns across 8 bases. V lost 3 bases to trimming and J lost 5 bases; unmatched junction nucleotides: 12. Germline V CDR1 and CDR2: SGHDN, FVKESK. The CDR3 totals 17 residues.

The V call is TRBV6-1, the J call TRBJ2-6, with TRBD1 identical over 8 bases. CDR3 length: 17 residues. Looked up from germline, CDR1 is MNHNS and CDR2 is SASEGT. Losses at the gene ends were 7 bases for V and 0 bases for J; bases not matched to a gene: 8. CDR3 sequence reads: CASKVGQGLSGANVLTF. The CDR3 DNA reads TGTGCCAGCAAAGTTGGACAGGGCCTCTCTGGGGCCAACGTCCTGACTTTC.

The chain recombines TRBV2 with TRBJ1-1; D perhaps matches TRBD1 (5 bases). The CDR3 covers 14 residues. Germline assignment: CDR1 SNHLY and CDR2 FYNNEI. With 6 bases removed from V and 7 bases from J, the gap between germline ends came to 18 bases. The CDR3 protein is CASRTSHGTGEAFF. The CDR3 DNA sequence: TGTGCCAGCAGGACGTCACACGGGACGGGTGAAGCTTTCTTT.

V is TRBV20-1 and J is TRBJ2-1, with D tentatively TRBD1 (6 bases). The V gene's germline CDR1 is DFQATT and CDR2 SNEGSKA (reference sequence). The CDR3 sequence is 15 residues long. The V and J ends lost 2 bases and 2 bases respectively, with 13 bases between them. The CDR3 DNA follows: TGCAGTGCTAGACCCACAGGGATCACCTACAATGAGCAGTTCTTC. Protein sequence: CSARPTGITYNEQFF.